There are a few counts of the clone carrying this T cell receptor beta chain. The antigen remains undetermined. As to treatment: roughly 10-day PBMC culture with coronavirus spike peptide pools or control peptides (ViraFEST assay). Cultured CD4+ T cells had their DNA profiled by the Oncomine TCR Beta short-read assay. TCRdb passed the PCR reads through MiXCR, listing each CDR3 protein once. Of around 3,500 distinct CDR3 sequences detected, about a third appear once; the ten largest clones hold 25% to 35%. The sample originates from a study of vaccination and CD4 T cells after COVID-19. With 4 bases removed from V and 4 bases from J, the gap between germline ends came to 12 bases. The CDR3 totals 14 residues. Germline lookup yields CDR1 SGHRS and CDR2 YFSETQ.

The chain carries TRBV5-1 and TRBJ1-5; D perhaps matches TRBD1 (6 bases). The sequence was obtained from a human donor who had recovered from COVID-19. The sample taken for sequencing was CD4+ T cells from blood, cultured in vitro. CDR3 coding DNA: TGCGCCAGCAGCCCGGGACATCAAAATCAGCCCCAGCATTTT. Protein product: CASSPGHQNQPQHF.